This T cell receptor beta chain came from a study of T cell changes during pregnancy in multiple sclerosis (dated by TCRdb to between 2017 and 2020). For context, the study as a whole: The study looked at changes in the T cell repertoire across pregnancy in women with multiple sclerosis.

CDR1 and CDR2, per the germline V gene, are SGHTS and YDEGEE. The germline ends are 15 bases apart after V is trimmed by 0 bases and J by 0 bases. Taken from cysteine to phenylalanine, the CDR3 has 17 residues. Solely the CDR3 DNA is kept, with 51 bases framed from the first base. A remark on this clone: The target of this receptor is not known. No much larger clone exists at a distance of one base, and base qualities are not known.

The library was built by means of the immunoSEQ multiplex PCR assay. TCRdb took over this immuneACCESS table, retaining in-frame rearrangements with V and J assigned. Such tables are incomplete; in checked studies, under half of the missing clones stem from an unresolved V gene, and the remainder is unexplained. This sample holds about 100,000 clones; 85% to 95% were observed only once. The ten largest clones represent around 0.99% of the sample. This clonotype was obtained from a female donor with multiple sclerosis, enrolled in a pregnancy study. The V and J segments used are TRBV5-8 and TRBJ1-1; no D gene is confidently identified. The sample here was peripheral blood, taken after pregnancy. Here is the DNA: TGTGCCAGCAGCTTGGGCATTCGGACTGCTATGAACACTGAAGCTTTCTTT. This is translated as CASSLGIRTAMNTEAFF.